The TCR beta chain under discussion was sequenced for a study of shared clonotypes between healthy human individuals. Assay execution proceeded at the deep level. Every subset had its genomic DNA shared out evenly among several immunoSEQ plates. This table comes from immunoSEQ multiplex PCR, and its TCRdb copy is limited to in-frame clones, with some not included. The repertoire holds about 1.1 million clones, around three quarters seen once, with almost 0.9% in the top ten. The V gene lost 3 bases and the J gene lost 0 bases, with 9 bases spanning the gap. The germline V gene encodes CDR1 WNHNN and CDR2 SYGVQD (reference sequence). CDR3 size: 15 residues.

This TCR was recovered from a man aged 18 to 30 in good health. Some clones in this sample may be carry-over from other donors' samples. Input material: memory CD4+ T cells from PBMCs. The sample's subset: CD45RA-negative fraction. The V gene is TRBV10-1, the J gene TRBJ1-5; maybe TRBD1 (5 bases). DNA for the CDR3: TGCGCCAGCAGTGACTCGACAGTTAGCAATCAGCCCCAGCATTTT. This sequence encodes CASSDSTVSNQPQHF.